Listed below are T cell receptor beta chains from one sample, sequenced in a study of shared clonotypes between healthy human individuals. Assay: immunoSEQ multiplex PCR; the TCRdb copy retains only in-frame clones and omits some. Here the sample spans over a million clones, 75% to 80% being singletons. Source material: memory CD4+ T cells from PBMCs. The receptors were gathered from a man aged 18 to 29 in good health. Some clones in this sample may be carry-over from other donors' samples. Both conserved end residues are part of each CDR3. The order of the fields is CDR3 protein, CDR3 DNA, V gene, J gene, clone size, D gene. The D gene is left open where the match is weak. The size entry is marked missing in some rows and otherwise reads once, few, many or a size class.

CDR3: CASSIRASGMFHEQYF; DNA: TGTGCCAGTAGTATTAGGGCTAGCGGAATGTTCCACGAGCAGTACTTC; V: TRBV19; J: TRBJ2-7; size: .; D: TRBD2
CDR3: CASSEDGSATEAFF; DNA: TGTGCCAGCAGTGAAGACGGTTCGGCCACTGAAGCTTTCTTT; V: TRBV2; J: TRBJ1-1; size: .; D: .
CDR3: CAWTFPLAGGDWWRF; DNA: TGTGCCTGGACCTTCCCCCTAGCGGGAGGCGATTGGTGGCGTTTT; V: TRBV30; J: TRBJ2-3; size: .; D: TRBD2
CDR3: CASSSIAGGPGEQFF; DNA: TGTGCCAGCAGCTCCATAGCGGGAGGGCCTGGTGAGCAGTTCTTC; V: TRBV11-2; J: TRBJ2-1; size: .; D: TRBD2
CDR3: CASSLTGGNTGELFF; DNA: TGTGCCAGCAGCTTAACTGGAGGTAACACCGGGGAGCTGTTTTTT; V: TRBV7-3; J: TRBJ2-2; size: .; D: .
CDR3: CASSSTGGDTEAFF; DNA: TGTGCCAGCAGCTCGACAGGGGGGGACACTGAAGCTTTCTTT; V: TRBV5-5; J: TRBJ1-1; size: .; D: TRBD1
CDR3: CASSFGQGVNTEAFF; DNA: TGTGCCAGCTCATTCGGACAGGGAGTGAACACTGAAGCTTTCTTT; V: TRBV18; J: TRBJ1-1; size: .; D: TRBD1
CDR3: CASRGQGASNEQFF; DNA: TGTGCCAGCAGGGGACAGGGGGCCTCCAATGAGCAGTTCTTC; V: TRBV6-4; J: TRBJ2-1; size: .; D: TRBD1
CDR3: CASSQRLAGLETQYF; DNA: TGCGCCAGCAGCCAAAGACTAGCGGGGCTTGAGACCCAGTACTTC; V: TRBV4-1; J: TRBJ2-5; size: few; D: TRBD2
CDR3: CASSLREGAYEQYF; DNA: TGTGCCAGCAGCTTACGAGAGGGCGCCTACGAGCAGTACTTC; V: TRBV7-8; J: TRBJ2-7; size: .; D: .
CDR3: CASSLSSGRAREQFF; DNA: TGTGCCAGCAGCTTATCTAGCGGGAGGGCCCGGGAGCAGTTCTTC; V: TRBV7-9; J: TRBJ2-1; size: .; D: TRBD2
CDR3: CASNRDSPSYEQYF; DNA: TGCGCCAGCAACCGGGACAGCCCCTCCTACGAGCAGTACTTC; V: TRBV5-1; J: TRBJ2-7; size: .; D: TRBD1
CDR3: CASSLLGITEAFF; DNA: TGTGCCAGCAGCTTACTGGGGATTACTGAAGCTTTCTTT; V: TRBV7-2; J: TRBJ1-1; size: .; D: .
CDR3: CASSPGLAGGLYEQYF; DNA: TGTGCCAGCAGCCCGGGACTAGCGGGAGGGCTCTACGAGCAGTACTTC; V: TRBV5-5; J: TRBJ2-7; size: .; D: TRBD2
CDR3: CASSPGDTDGYGYTF; DNA: TGCGCCAGCAGCCCGGGAGATACAGACGGCTATGGCTACACCTTC; V: TRBV5-1; J: TRBJ1-2; size: .; D: .
CDR3: CASSLGQGVNTEAFF; DNA: TGTGCCAGCAGCTTAGGGCAGGGGGTGAACACTGAAGCTTTCTTT; V: TRBV7-9; J: TRBJ1-1; size: .; D: TRBD1
CDR3: CASSSSLFGRFWGNEQFF; DNA: TGTGCCAGCAGTTCAAGTTTGTTCGGGAGGTTTTGGGGCAATGAGCAGTTCTTC; V: TRBV28; J: TRBJ2-1; size: .; D: TRBD2
CDR3: CASSFPGSRMNTEAFF; DNA: TGTGCCAGCAGTTTCCCCGGGTCCCGTATGAACACTGAAGCTTTCTTT; V: TRBV6-6; J: TRBJ1-1; size: .; D: .
CDR3: CASSRRGSGTAKNIQYF; DNA: TGTGCCAGCAGCCGGCGGGGTAGCGGGACAGCCAAAAACATTCAGTACTTC; V: TRBV13; J: TRBJ2-4; size: few; D: TRBD2
CDR3: CASSLLGTGVEKLFF; DNA: TGTGCCAGCAGCTTACTCGGGACAGGGGTCGAAAAACTGTTTTTT; V: TRBV28; J: TRBJ1-4; size: .; D: TRBD1
CDR3: CASSPMGEKLFF; DNA: TGTGCCAGCTCACCAATGGGTGAAAAACTGTTTTTT; V: TRBV18; J: TRBJ1-4; size: few; D: .
CDR3: CASSPSGSGNTIYF; DNA: TGTGCCAGCAGCCCGTCGGGGTCTGGAAACACCATATATTTT; V: TRBV5-4; J: TRBJ1-3; size: .; D: .
CDR3: CASSLAGSSSNIQYF; DNA: TGTGCCAGCAGCTTAGCGGGATCCTCCTCGAACATTCAGTACTTC; V: TRBV7-9; J: TRBJ2-4; size: .; D: .
CDR3: CASSSAEETQYF; DNA: TGTGCCAGCAGCTCAGCCGAAGAGACCCAGTACTTC; V: TRBV28; J: TRBJ2-5; size: .; D: .
CDR3: CASRPNNQGSPGYTF; DNA: TGTGCCAGTAGACCGAATAACCAGGGATCGCCTGGCTACACCTTC; V: TRBV19; J: TRBJ1-2; size: .; D: .
CDR3: CASSLRPNRGLGEKLFF; DNA: TGTGCCAGCAGTTTACGACCAAACAGGGGACTTGGGGAAAAACTGTTTTTT; V: TRBV27; J: TRBJ1-4; size: once; D: TRBD1
CDR3: CASSFETQSYYEQYF; DNA: TGTGCCAGCAGCTTTGAAACTCAATCCTACTACGAGCAGTACTTC; V: TRBV5-4; J: TRBJ2-7; size: .; D: .
CDR3: CASSFPGGNQPQHF; DNA: TGTGCCAGCAGTTTCCCTGGGGGCAATCAGCCCCAGCATTTT; V: TRBV28; J: TRBJ1-5; size: .; D: .
CDR3: CAWMTGGTEAFF; DNA: TGTGCCTGGATGACAGGGGGCACTGAAGCTTTCTTT; V: TRBV30; J: TRBJ1-1; size: .; D: TRBD1
CDR3: CAIRQEGMVYGYTF; DNA: TGTGCCATCAGGCAAGAGGGGATGGTCTATGGCTACACCTTC; V: TRBV10-3; J: TRBJ1-2; size: .; D: .
CDR3: CAWSLDSRNSPLHF; DNA: TGTGCCTGGAGCTTAGACAGCCGAAATTCACCCCTCCACTTT; V: TRBV30; J: TRBJ1-6; size: .; D: .
CDR3: CASSPSGRASYEQYF; DNA: TGTGCCAGCAGCCCTAGCGGGAGGGCCTCCTACGAGCAGTACTTC; V: TRBV7-8; J: TRBJ2-7; size: few; D: TRBD2
CDR3: CSVDRLAGGFNEQFF; DNA: TGCAGCGTTGACCGACTAGCGGGAGGGTTTAATGAGCAGTTCTTC; V: TRBV29-1; J: TRBJ2-1; size: .; D: TRBD2
CDR3: CASSPTGSPGEEQFF; DNA: TGTGCCAGCAGCCCAACCGGGAGCCCAGGGGAGGAGCAGTTCTTC; V: TRBV11-2; J: TRBJ2-1; size: .; D: .
CDR3: CASSRGQGGGNEKLFF; DNA: TGCGCCAGCAGCAGGGGACAGGGAGGTGGGAATGAAAAACTGTTTTTT; V: TRBV5-1; J: TRBJ1-4; size: .; D: TRBD1
CDR3: CASSIVAGVLEEQYF; DNA: TGCGCCAGCAGCATCGTAGCGGGAGTTTTAGAAGAGCAGTACTTC; V: TRBV5-1; J: TRBJ2-7; size: .; D: TRBD2
CDR3: CASSRRQTLSTDTQYF; DNA: TGTGCCAGCAGCCGCCGTCAGACCTTGAGCACAGATACGCAGTATTTT; V: TRBV7-9; J: TRBJ2-3; size: .; D: .
CDR3: CASSGGQGSTDTQYF; DNA: TGTGCCAGCAGCGGGGGACAGGGGAGCACAGATACGCAGTATTTT; V: TRBV2; J: TRBJ2-3; size: many; D: TRBD1
CDR3: CASSQDRDYEQYF; DNA: TGTGCCAGCAGCCAAGACAGGGATTACGAGCAGTACTTC; V: TRBV13; J: TRBJ2-7; size: few; D: TRBD1
CDR3: CASSPPQGNYGYTF; DNA: TGTGCCAGCTCACCACCTCAGGGGAACTATGGCTACACCTTC; V: TRBV18; J: TRBJ1-2; size: .; D: .
CDR3: CASSRIQEETQYF; DNA: TGTGCCAGCAGCCGAATACAGGAGGAGACCCAGTACTTC; V: TRBV28; J: TRBJ2-5; size: .; D: .
CDR3: CASSDGHLSGNTIYF; DNA: TGTGCCAGCAGTGACGGACACCTCTCTGGAAACACCATATATTTT; V: TRBV25-1; J: TRBJ1-3; size: .; D: .
CDR3: CAWTKNLGRAFF; DNA: TGTGCCTGGACCAAAAACCTAGGGAGGGCTTTCTTT; V: TRBV30; J: TRBJ1-1; size: .; D: .
CDR3: CASSPSGAGETQYF; DNA: TGTGCCAGCAGCCCCTCGGGAGCCGGAGAGACCCAGTACTTC; V: TRBV9; J: TRBJ2-5; size: .; D: .
CDR3: CASSLRQGKSYGYTF; DNA: TGTGCCAGCAGTTTAAGGCAGGGGAAGAGCTATGGCTACACCTTC; V: TRBV28; J: TRBJ1-2; size: .; D: .
CDR3: CASSQEGAGSRYSNQPQHF; DNA: TGTGCCAGCAGCCAAGAGGGAGCAGGGTCCCGATATAGCAATCAGCCCCAGCATTTT; V: TRBV4-2; J: TRBJ1-5; size: many; D: .
CDR3: CASRDRYEQYF; DNA: TGTGCCAGCAGGGACCGTTACGAGCAGTACTTC; V: TRBV6-6; J: TRBJ2-7; size: many; D: .
CDR3: CSFRPPGMVGNTIYF; DNA: TGCAGCTTCCGCCCCCCAGGGATGGTTGGAAACACCATATATTTT; V: TRBV29-1; J: TRBJ1-3; size: .; D: .
CDR3: CSVGSGPNQPQHF; DNA: TGCAGTGTGGGGTCAGGGCCCAATCAGCCCCAGCATTTT; V: TRBV29-1; J: TRBJ1-5; size: .; D: .
CDR3: CAWSVAGPRGTEAFF; DNA: TGTGCCTGGAGTGTAGCGGGGCCGAGGGGCACTGAAGCTTTCTTT; V: TRBV30; J: TRBJ1-1; size: .; D: .
CDR3: CASSPERAQETQYF; DNA: TGTGCCAGCAGCCCCGAGCGGGCACAAGAGACCCAGTACTTC; V: TRBV7-9; J: TRBJ2-5; size: .; D: .
CDR3: CASSPEPSGWANVLTF; DNA: TGTGCCAGCAGCCCTGAGCCCTCGGGCTGGGCCAACGTCCTGACTTTC; V: TRBV21-1; J: TRBJ2-6; size: .; D: .
CDR3: CAWSAWDRGSSYEQYF; DNA: TGTGCCTGGAGTGCTTGGGACAGGGGAAGCTCCTACGAGCAGTACTTC; V: TRBV30; J: TRBJ2-7; size: .; D: TRBD1
CDR3: CASRMGTVGEQYF; DNA: TGTGCCAGTAGGATGGGTACAGTCGGAGAGCAGTACTTC; V: TRBV19; J: TRBJ2-7; size: few; D: .
CDR3: CASTSSTGGYEQYF; DNA: TGTGCCAGCACCTCATCCACAGGGGGGTACGAGCAGTACTTC; V: TRBV6-5; J: TRBJ2-7; size: .; D: TRBD1
CDR3: CASSEGPNRELYEQYF; DNA: TGTGCCAGCAGTGAAGGGCCGAACAGGGAGTTGTACGAGCAGTACTTC; V: TRBV6-1; J: TRBJ2-7; size: .; D: .
CDR3: CASSRPPGTGSNNEQFF; DNA: TGTGCCAGCAGCCGCCCCCCCGGGACAGGGAGCAACAATGAGCAGTTCTTC; V: TRBV7-2; J: TRBJ2-1; size: .; D: TRBD1
CDR3: CASSLRQGDYGYTF; DNA: TGTGCCAGCAGCTTGAGACAGGGGGACTATGGCTACACCTTC; V: TRBV5-4; J: TRBJ1-2; size: .; D: TRBD1